What follows are 20 T cell receptor beta chains derived from one specimen sequenced in a study of early T cells in non-severe SARS-CoV-2 infection. TCRdb re-called the 5' RACE reads with MiXCR, one entry per CDR3 protein. The sample contains over 45,000 distinct CDR3 sequences, roughly 15% of which appear only once. The sample here was whole blood, taken at baseline. These receptors were taken from an adult who was a healthcare worker with PCR-confirmed SARS-CoV-2 infection or an uninfected control (not recorded which).

This clonotype was detected a few times. V and J are TRBV9 and TRBJ2-5; 8 bases are shared with TRBD2. The CDR3 contains 13 residues. V lost 4 bases, J lost 4 bases, and 3 bases stayed unmatched. The V gene's germline CDR1 is SGDLS and CDR2 YYNGEE. CDR3: CASSSGLGETQYF. The CDR3 coding sequence is TGTGCCAGCAGCTCGGGACTAGGAGAGACCCAGTACTTC.

This clonotype occurred a few times. The chain couples TRBV21-1 to TRBJ1-6; TRBD1 is taken as the D call from the table, unchecked against the DNA. TRBV21-1 is a listed pseudogene. The CDR3 contains 17 residues. CDR3 nucleotides: TGTGCCAGCAGCGGACTACGCCCGGGACAGCGGAATTCACCCCTCCACTTT. Residues: CASSGLRPGQRNSPLHF.

V is TRBV6-5 and J is TRBJ2-1; D call uncertain. The germline gives CDR1 MNHEY, CDR2 SVGAGI. There are 15 residues in the CDR3. Trimming left V 4 bases short and J 0 bases short, with 10 bases between. CDR3 sequence: CASSSDEPSYNEQFF. CDR3 nucleotide sequence: TGTGCCAGCAGTTCTGACGAACCCTCCTACAATGAGCAGTTCTTC.

The rearrangement links TRBV7-8 to TRBJ2-2; TRBD1 aligns across 9 bases. Germline lookup yields CDR1 SGHVS and CDR2 FQNEAQ. V shed 0 bases, J shed 1 base, and the junction held 3 bases outside the gene matches. The CDR3 consists of 17 residues. In nucleotides, the CDR3 is TGTGCCAGCAGCTTAGCGGGGGGACAGGGGAACACCGGGGAGCTGTTTTTT. It specifies CASSLAGGQGNTGELFF.

The gene calls are TRBV6-5 and TRBJ1-1, with a tentative D call TRBD1 (5 bases). Germline V gives CDR1 MNHEY, CDR2 SVGAGI. Trimming took 6 bases from V and 3 from J, leaving 23 bases between them. The CDR3 is 17 amino acids. The CDR3 loop is CASSYPDDGGRYTEAFF. The DNA of the CDR3 is TGTGCCAGCAGCTATCCGGACGACGGGGGACGCTACACTGAAGCTTTCTTT.

This chain connects TRBV18 to TRBJ2-1, with 8 bases that match TRBD1. Germline-derived CDR1 and CDR2 are KGHSH and LQKENI. The CDR3 has 15 residues. V dropped 3 bases and J dropped 0; count of bases not matched to a gene: 1. In DNA, the CDR3 is TGTGCCAGCTCACCGGGACAGGTCTCCTACAATGAGCAGTTCTTC. Protein sequence: CASSPGQVSYNEQFF.

This clonotype has more than one count but fewer than ten. This chain uses TRBV11-2 with TRBJ1-2; D might be TRBD1 (5 bases). Germline CDR1 SGHAT, CDR2 FQNNGV. Trimming took off 6 bases at V and 4 bases at J, with 24 bases between the two ends. CDR3 size: 17 residues. The DNA of the CDR3 is TGTGCCAGCAGGTCTCCGAGGAGGGGAGCGGGGAGCTATGGCTACACCTTC. This codes for CASRSPRRGAGSYGYTF.

In DNA form, the CDR3 reads TGTGCCAGCAGCTTCACAGGGAGAGGGGACACTGAAGCTTTCTTT. Its protein product is CASSFTGRGDTEAFF. The rearrangement links TRBV7-6 to TRBJ1-1; perhaps TRBD1 as D (6 bases). The CDR3 contains 15 residues. V lost 3 bases, J lost 3 bases, and 14 bases lay in between. Germline CDR1 is SGHVS and CDR2 is FNYEAQ.

In its sample, this clonotype was seen a few times. CDR3: CASSLVGSAALLYGYTF. The CDR3 DNA reads as TGTGCCAGCAGCTTAGTGGGTTCGGCAGCCCTCCTCTATGGCTACACCTTC. V usage is TRBV11-2 and J usage is TRBJ1-2; D remains unclear. Per the germline V gene, CDR1 is SGHAT and CDR2 is FQNNGV. The V end lost 1 base, the J end lost 4 bases, and 19 bases lay between the germline ends. CDR3 length: 17 residues.

The V call is TRBV30, the J call TRBJ1-6; no definite D call. The germline V and J ends were trimmed by 3 bases and 7 bases, with 10 bases remaining between them. The length of the CDR3 is 13 residues. Germline assignment: CDR1 GTSNPN and CDR2 SVGIG (reference sequence). CDR3 coding DNA: TGTGCCTGGAGAGAGAATCGGAATTCACCCCTCCACTTT. Translation gives CAWRENRNSPLHF.

This clonotype was observed a handful of times. The chain links TRBV7-3 to TRBJ2-3, with D maybe TRBD1 (5 bases). The germline V gene has CDR1 SGHTA and CDR2 FQGTGA. This CDR3 is built from 17 residues. V dropped 1 base and J dropped 6 bases, with 20 bases sitting between them. The CDR3, as DNA: TGTGCCAGCAGCTTAAGCCTCCTGGGGCAGGGCATGGATACGCAGTATTTT. Protein: CASSLSLLGQGMDTQYF.

V is TRBV5-1 and J is TRBJ2-2; D not resolved. Deletions cut 0 bases from V and 0 bases from J, with 3 bases between. In germline, CDR1 is SGHRS, CDR2 YFSETQ. The CDR3 loop spans 14 amino acids. The CDR3 region is CASSLEANTGELFF. CDR3 in DNA: TGCGCCAGCAGCTTGGAGGCGAACACCGGGGAGCTGTTTTTT.

In this sample, this clonotype turned up a few times. This sequence joins TRBV6-1 and TRBJ2-7, with a possible D match to TRBD2 (6 bases). Germline V CDR1 and CDR2: MNHNS, SASEGT. This CDR3 contains 15 residues. Trimming stripped 2 bases from V and 1 base from J, with 12 bases between. The CDR3 loop is CASSESWGTSYEQYF. The CDR3 DNA sequence: TGTGCCAGCAGTGAATCTTGGGGGACTTCCTACGAGCAGTACTTC.

This clonotype has a handful of counts. The chain recombines TRBV7-9 with TRBJ2-3, with D possibly being TRBD1 (5 bases). The ends were cut back, 3 bases at V and 0 bases at J, with 13 bases in the middle. The CDR3 is 16 residues long. Germline V gene data show CDR1 as SEHNR and CDR2 as FQNEAQ (reference sequence). This chain's CDR3 is CASSFQDTPSTDTQYF. The DNA for the CDR3 is TGTGCCAGCAGCTTCCAGGACACTCCTAGCACAGATACGCAGTATTTT.

This clonotype is termed medium-sized (0.01 to 0.1%). V gene TRBV4-1 combines with J gene TRBJ2-5; D unclear. Trimming removed 0 bases at V and 10 bases at J, with 12 bases between. The germline CDR1 and CDR2 sequences are MGHRA and YSYEKL. This CDR3 is 13 amino acids long. CDR3 DNA: TGCGCCAGCAGCCAAGAAGGCGTTTGGATCCAGTACTTC. Protein product: CASSQEGVWIQYF.

This chain links TRBV20-1 with TRBJ1-6; weak D call: TRBD1 (5 bases). Germline CDR1 DFQATT, CDR2 SNEGSKA (reference sequence). The V and J ends lost 4 bases and 5 bases respectively, with 12 bases between them. CDR3 length: 14 amino acids. CDR3 bases: TGCAGTGCTAAAGAGGGGACCGATAATTCACCCCTCCACTTT. This codes for CSAKEGTDNSPLHF.

There are a few counts of this clonotype. This chain uses TRBV29-1 with TRBJ2-1; possible D gene TRBD1, 6 bases. This CDR3 has 15 residues. Germline V gene sequence: CDR1 SQVTM, CDR2 ANQGSEA. CDR3 sequence (DNA): TGCAGTACTCAGCCAGGGGTAAGCTCCTACAATGAGCAGTTCTTC. Its translation is CSTQPGVSSYNEQFF.

In this sample, this clonotype turned up a few times. The chain joins TRBV3-1 to TRBJ1-2; 7 positions match TRBD1. Germline V gives CDR1 LGHDT, CDR2 YNNKEL (reference sequence). There are 13 residues in the CDR3. Trimming at V came to 1 base and at J to 7 bases, leaving 3 bases not matched to a gene. The CDR3 sequence: CASSQGQGSGYTF. The CDR3, as DNA: TGTGCCAGCAGCCAAGGACAGGGCAGTGGCTACACCTTC.

The chain links TRBV7-2 to TRBJ1-5; D ambiguous. The V end was cut by 3 bases, the J end by 5 bases, with 14 bases between. Germline V CDR1 and CDR2: SGHTA, FQGNSA. CDR3 length: 15 amino acids. DNA of the CDR3: TGTGCCAGCAGCTTTGTGGTTGGGGAATATCAGCCCCAGCATTTT. It is translated as CASSFVVGEYQPQHF.

Here the CDR3 DNA reads TGTGCCAGCAGCCCCGACAGGGGTCCGTGTCGGCCCCAGCATTTT. It yields the protein CASSPDRGPCRPQHF. The chain is built from TRBV5-4 and TRBJ1-5, with TRBD1 identical over 8 bases. Trimming at V came to 4 bases and at J to 9 bases, leaving 12 bases not matched to a gene. This CDR3 contains 15 residues. Germline V lookup: CDR1 SGHNT, CDR2 YYREEE (reference sequence).